This entry features one T cell receptor beta chain sequence. The sample originates from a study of blood T cell repertoires in COVID-19. Study in general: COVID-19 samples, acute and convalescent, were from the United States, Italy and Spain. Sample material is recorded as cDNA or gDNA derived from T cells, B-cell-depleted T cells, or PBMCs.

Study processing details: Using reference gene primer amplification, nucleated cell counts were estimated. Generated by immunoSEQ multiplex PCR, the TCRdb table keeps only in-frame clones and is missing some. V, J and clone size are taken as reported in that table, and D and trimming were inferred from the DNA itself. Here the sample spans about 140,000 clones, 65% to 80% being singletons. The receptor comes from a man in his fifties with acute or convalescent COVID-19. Sequenced material: peripheral blood.

The CDR3 protein is CASSVATRDSGYTF. CDR3 bases: TGTGCCAGCAGCGTAGCGACTCGGGACTCGGGCTACACCTTC. This chain uses TRBV9 with TRBJ1-2, with TRBD1 as a possible D gene (5 bases). The CDR3 extends over 14 amino acids. Germline V gene sequence: CDR1 SGDLS, CDR2 YYNGEE. The V and J ends lost 0 bases and 8 bases respectively, with 14 bases between them.